This is a list of T cell receptor beta chains from one sample in a study of T cell responses to AZD1222 COVID-19 vaccine. Libraries were prepared by immunoSEQ multiplex PCR; TCRdb keeps only in-frame clonotypes and omits some of them. The sample has 100,000 to 150,000 clones; approximately 85% are singletons. Sequenced here: peripheral blood, sampled 28 days after the second dose of the MenACWY control vaccine. These receptors all stem from an adult who received the MenACWY meningococcal vaccine as a control. Each CDR3 is given with its conserved first and last residue. Each record gives: J gene, V gene, D gene, clone size, CDR3 DNA, CDR3 protein. The D gene is left open where the match is weak. Rows may omit the clone size; those that give it use once, few, many or a size class.

>TRBJ2-1|TRBV30|NA|NA
TGTGCCTGGAGTTATAGTATCTCCTACAATGAGCAGTTCTTC
CAWSYSISYNEQFF
>TRBJ2-2|TRBV5-1|TRBD1|NA
TGCGCCAGCAGCCTACGGACAGGGGGTGACTCCGGGGAGCTGTTTTTT
CASSLRTGGDSGELFF
>TRBJ2-1|TRBV11-3|TRBD1|once
TGTGCCAGCAGCGGGAGTAGGGGGACAGAGACCTACAATGAGCAGTTCTTC
CASSGSRGTETYNEQFF
>TRBJ1-3|TRBV7-2|NA|NA
TGTGCCAGCAGCTTAGAGGACCGCTCTGGAAACACCATATATTTT
CASSLEDRSGNTIYF
>TRBJ1-1|TRBV5-4|NA|NA
TGTGCCAGCAGCCCCCGCTCGGGCACTGAAGCTTTCTTT
CASSPRSGTEAFF
>TRBJ2-5|TRBV12-5|NA|NA
TGTGCTAGTGGGGGCATAGCGGACGCAAGGGAGACCCAGTACTTC
CASGGIADARETQYF
>TRBJ1-5|TRBV6-5|NA|NA
TGTGCCAGCAGTTACCCAGGTTTGAATCAGCCCCAGCATTTT
CASSYPGLNQPQHF
>TRBJ1-1|TRBV6-5|TRBD1|NA
TGTGCCAGCAGTTACGGGACAGTCTCGAACACTGAAGCTTTCTTT
CASSYGTVSNTEAFF
>TRBJ1-3|TRBV5-6|NA|NA
TGTGCCAGCAGCTCGACTAGAAACACCATATATTTT
CASSSTRNTIYF
>TRBJ1-2|TRBV9|NA|NA
TGTGCCAGCAGCGAGAAGGGGGGCTTTTATGGCTACACCTTC
CASSEKGGFYGYTF
>TRBJ1-1|TRBV2|TRBD1|few
TGTGCCAGCAGTGGGGACAGGGGCACTGAAGCTTTCTTT
CASSGDRGTEAFF
>TRBJ2-2|TRBV5-8|TRBD1|NA
TGTGCCAGCAGCCCGGGACAGAGAACGAACACCGGGGAGCTGTTTTTT
CASSPGQRTNTGELFF
>TRBJ2-5|TRBV11-2|NA|NA
TGTGCCAGCAGCCCGGGACATCACACTCCCGGGGAGACCCAGTACTTC
CASSPGHHTPGETQYF
>TRBJ1-4|TRBV6-5|NA|NA
TGTGCCAGCAAACTTTTCTCTAATGAAAAACTGTTTTTT
CASKLFSNEKLFF
>TRBJ2-3|TRBV5-6|TRBD2|once
TGTGCCAGCGGACTAGCGGGGGCAGGCACAGATACGCAGTATTTT
CASGLAGAGTDTQYF
>TRBJ2-5|TRBV19|NA|NA
TGTGCCAGTAGTATAGTGTTCGAGCAAGAGACCCAGTACTTC
CASSIVFEQETQYF
>TRBJ2-7|TRBV7-9|NA|NA
TGTGCCAGCAGCCTTTCCAGGGGGGAAGACGAGCAGTACTTC
CASSLSRGEDEQYF
>TRBJ2-5|TRBV5-1|NA|NA
TGCGCCAGCAGCGGGACGGGAGTGAGAGAGACCCAGTACTTC
CASSGTGVRETQYF
>TRBJ2-5|TRBV28|NA|few
TGTGCCAGCAGTTCCGGGACCCGCGGGGAGACCCAGTACTTC
CASSSGTRGETQYF
>TRBJ2-4|TRBV28|TRBD1|NA
TGTGCCAGCAGTATCGGACAGGGTTGGGGGGTAGCCAAAAACATTCAGTACTTC
CASSIGQGWGVAKNIQYF
>TRBJ1-4|TRBV5-5|NA|NA
TGTGCCAGCAGCCCCCGCCCGGACAGTTTAAATGAAAAACTGTTTTTT
CASSPRPDSLNEKLFF
>TRBJ2-7|TRBV11-2|TRBD2|few
TGTGCCAGCAGATCTATAGCGGGGCCTATGGACGAGCAGTACTTC
CASRSIAGPMDEQYF
>TRBJ1-2|TRBV20-1|NA|NA
TGCAGTGCTAGTGCGTCCGGGCAGGGTTCCTATGGCTACACCTTC
CSASASGQGSYGYTF
>TRBJ2-2|TRBV27|NA|NA
TGTGCCACTGAGGGGGGCACCGGGGAGCTGTTTTTT
CATEGGTGELFF
>TRBJ2-5|TRBV4-1|NA|few
TGCGCCAGCAGCCAAAGACACGGTCAGGGCCCAGAGACCCAGTACTTC
CASSQRHGQGPETQYF
>TRBJ2-3|TRBV11-3|NA|NA
TGTGCCAGCAGCTTAGGAGGGGCTACGCAGTATTTT
CASSLGGATQYF
>TRBJ2-2|TRBV5-4|TRBD1|NA
TGTGCCAGCAGCTCAGACAGGGGACTGAACACCGGGGAGCTGTTTTTT
CASSSDRGLNTGELFF
>TRBJ2-5|TRBV15|NA|NA
TGTGCCACCAGCAGGGCCCGGGGAACAGTCAGCGAAGAGACCCAGTACTTC
CATSRARGTVSEETQYF
>TRBJ1-1|TRBV11-3|NA|NA
TGTGCCAGCAAGAACCCGGACGAGAACACTGAAGCTTTCTTT
CASKNPDENTEAFF
>TRBJ1-1|TRBV5-6|NA|NA
TGTGCCAGCACGATGGGGCCAGGGCAGACTGAAGCTTTCTTT
CASTMGPGQTEAFF
>TRBJ2-1|TRBV6-5|TRBD1|NA
TGTGCCAGCGCAGGACAGGGGAAATACAATGAGCAGTTCTTC
CASAGQGKYNEQFF
>TRBJ2-7|TRBV5-4|NA|NA
TGTGCCAGCAGCCCCGGGGGCAGAACCTACGAGCAGTACTTC
CASSPGGRTYEQYF
>TRBJ1-6|TRBV11-3|NA|NA
TGTGCCAGCAGCGGTGGGGGCTCACCCCTCCACTTT
CASSGGGSPLHF
>TRBJ2-1|TRBV7-7|NA|NA
TGTGCTAGCAGCTTAGAGGGCGGCGCGGAGCAGTTCTTC
CASSLEGGAEQFF
>TRBJ1-5|TRBV6-5|NA|NA
TGTGCCAGCAGCCTCACAGAGAGCAGCCGGCCCCAGCATTTT
CASSLTESSRPQHF
>TRBJ1-4|TRBV7-9|TRBD1|NA
TGTGCCAGCAGCCCAGGGACAGGGGTAGGAAAACTGTTTTTT
CASSPGTGVGKLFF
>TRBJ2-3|TRBV27|TRBD2|once
TGTGCCAGCAGTTTATGGGGGGGGGCAGATACGCAGTATTTT
CASSLWGGADTQYF
>TRBJ2-1|TRBV24-1|TRBD2|NA
TGTGCCACCAGTGATTTGGGGAGGGGAAAAGACAATGAGCAGTTCTTC
CATSDLGRGKDNEQFF
>TRBJ1-2|TRBV2|NA|NA
TGTGCCAGCAGTGATGGCGGAACCTACTATGGCTACACCTTC
CASSDGGTYYGYTF
>TRBJ1-2|TRBV12-3/TRBV12-4|NA|few
TGTGCCAGCAGTTTGGACGGTAACTATGGCTACACCTTC
CASSLDGNYGYTF
>TRBJ1-4|TRBV5-1|NA|once
TGCGCCAGCAGCCAAGACAGCCGACCTAATGAAAAACTGTTTTTT
CASSQDSRPNEKLFF
>TRBJ2-5|TRBV5-4|TRBD1|NA
TGTGCCAGCAGCTCCAGGACAGGGGGAGAAGAGACCCAGTACTTC
CASSSRTGGEETQYF
>TRBJ2-5|TRBV6-6|TRBD1|NA
TGTGCCAGCAGTTCAGGGGGCTTTCCTGCAGAGACCCAGTACTTC
CASSSGGFPAETQYF
>TRBJ2-1|TRBV2|TRBD1|NA
TGTGCCAGCAGTGTCGACAGGGGTAGGTCCTACAATGAGCAGTTCTTC
CASSVDRGRSYNEQFF
>TRBJ2-1|TRBV19|TRBD2|NA
TGTGCCAGTAGTGCAAGCGGGAGTTACAATGAGCAGTTCTTC
CASSASGSYNEQFF
>TRBJ1-4|TRBV29-1|NA|once
TGCAGCGTGGAACAGGGAATTAATGAAAAACTGTTTTTT
CSVEQGINEKLFF
>TRBJ1-1|TRBV4-1|NA|NA
TGCGCCAGCAGCCAAGTCGGACTGGGAGCTTTCTTT
CASSQVGLGAFF
>TRBJ1-2|TRBV24-1|NA|NA
TGTGCCACCAGTGATTTCTCGGGGGGTAACTATGGCTACACCTTC
CATSDFSGGNYGYTF
>TRBJ2-1|TRBV7-9|NA|NA
TGTGCCAGCAGCAGAGGCAAAGGGGGTCATGAGCAGTTCTTC
CASSRGKGGHEQFF
>TRBJ1-2|TRBV6-1|NA|NA
TGTGCCAGCAGTGAAGCTCCACCGTACAGGGTAGACAACTATGGCTACACCTTC
CASSEAPPYRVDNYGYTF
>TRBJ1-6|TRBV5-1|TRBD1|NA
TGCGCCAGCAGCCCGCGGACAGGGGGTGATTCACCCCTCCACTTT
CASSPRTGGDSPLHF
>TRBJ2-2|TRBV7-8|NA|NA
TGTGCCAGCAGCCCCGCGGCGGCAAGTCCGTCCGGGGAGCTGTTTTTT
CASSPAAASPSGELFF
>TRBJ2-5|TRBV11-3|TRBD1|NA
TGTGCCAGCAGCACACCCTTCGGGCAGGGGGCGGAGGAGACCCAGTACTTC
CASSTPFGQGAEETQYF
>TRBJ1-6|TRBV7-8|NA|few
TGTGCCAGCAGATTAGCGGGGTCTGGTTCACCCCTCCACTTT
CASRLAGSGSPLHF
>TRBJ2-3|TRBV5-5|TRBD1|NA
TGTGCCAGCAGCTACACCGGGACAGGGATTGATACGCAGTATTTT
CASSYTGTGIDTQYF
>TRBJ2-5|TRBV29-1|NA|NA
TGCAGCGAGGGGACCCAGTACTTC
CSEGTQYF
>TRBJ2-7|TRBV19|TRBD1|few
TGTGCCAGTAGTTGGGGACAGGGAAGCTCCTACGAGCAGTACTTC
CASSWGQGSSYEQYF